This T cell receptor (beta chain) was identified in a study of cytomegalovirus exposure and HLA in healthy donors (dated by TCRdb to about 2017). The study in broad terms: An earlier analysis of around 600 of the donors reported 250 to 350 Gb of sequence data and 117 million unique TCR beta sequences from around 200 million T cells. An early release covering roughly 600 HLA-typed donors comprised approximately 290 gigabases of sequencing data and around 85 million unique TCR sequences. Of the roughly 400 genotyped donors, over 80% were placed in the genetic ancestry cluster associated with self-reported Caucasian donors. The study aimed to test whether signatures of past pathogen exposure could be identified by cataloging public T cell receptors. The study used immunosequencing to profile the T cell repertoires of hundreds of subjects and linked those repertoires to cytomegalovirus serostatus. Besides the first cohort of about 730 subjects, a separate validation cohort made up of over 100 different subjects was used. The study combined high-throughput TCR immunosequencing, statistical association of individual TCRs with disease status, and machine learning to predict cytomegalovirus infection status. In a later analysis, previously published TCR beta repertoires from 670 or so donors were re-analyzed and high-resolution HLA genotyping was added so that TCR occurrence patterns could be studied. The later analysis used no new phenotypic data to find candidate immune exposures, relying instead on TCR beta sequences and their occurrence across donors. An earlier analysis of some 500 of the donors used high-throughput TCR beta sequencing to judge whether each TCR beta V gene segment behaved as functional or pseudogenic. Donor age, sex, ethnicity and CMV serostatus were compiled alongside the repertoire data. A later genetic analysis used genome-wide SNP genotypes for about 65% of the 666 donors, treating that subset as a discovery cohort. Every repertoire in the discovery cohort had been generated on one and the same sequencing platform. Class I and class II HLA loci were covered by the typing at four-digit resolution. The number of donors typed differed by locus, with 629-630 for A, B, C, DRB1 and DQB1, roughly 520 for DQA1, under 610 for DPA1, and around 450 for DPB1. A handful of DR-DQ haplotypes were treated as single units for association and clustering because of strong linkage in the cohort. Among around 400 genotyped donors of the cohort, an average of roughly 230,000 unique TCR beta nucleotide sequences was sequenced per donor, of which roughly 17% were non-productive. Overall study results and their limits: Most TCR sequences were observed very rarely across donors, whereas some public TCRs were present in many individuals. Linkage disequilibrium might explain the correlated functional status among segregating V segments, but an unknown experimental factor could not be ruled out. A later analysis reported that several top co-occurrence clusters appeared linked to parvovirus B19, influenza, CMV and Epstein-Barr virus. The authors suggested that the approach could potentially be generalized to other disease states and immunological phenotypes. At a false discovery rate of 0.05, a later analysis linked under 20,000 TCR beta sequences to specific HLA alleles. A later analysis found that TCR association rates varied across HLA loci, with DRB1 alleles showing the most associated TCRs and HLA-C alleles the fewest. For the cohort, immune exposure information was limited to CMV serostatus. In a later analysis, most CMV-associated TCR beta chains were found to appear HLA-restricted, with HLA associations seemingly driven largely by CMV exposure. Presence/absence analyses assumed roughly uniform sequencing depth across donors, an assumption that may not hold. A group of highly shared sequence variants was considered likely to be a technical artifact of the sequencing pipeline. A further reported finding was that TCR beta sequences accurately predicted the HLA-A and HLA-B alleles for most subjects in the first cohort. A later analysis found that HLA-associated TCR beta chains were more clonally expanded and had lower generation probabilities than equally common non-associated chains. V-gene and J-gene trimming of TCR beta chains was associated with a missense DCLRE1C variant in a later genetic analysis, and the association was replicated in an independent cohort. This cohort had only TCR beta chains sequenced, and the lack of alpha or paired-chain data limited which features could be detected. In an earlier analysis of some 550 of the donors, most TCR beta V segments were observed in productive rearrangements about 87% or about 30% of the time, broadly matching IMGT annotations. The 87-base-pair reads could not distinguish some IMGT-functional V segments, including TRBV6-2 and TRBV6-3, so those segments were excluded. A later genetic analysis reported fewer N-insertions in productive TCRs among donors in an Asian-associated ancestry cluster than the roughly 700-donor mean. Because HLA typing was unavailable for some donors at each locus, only the typed subset was used in association tests. Cytomegalovirus status was reported to be diagnosed by the classifier with high specificity and sensitivity in both the original and validation cohorts. When HLA alleles, especially DR and DQ, strongly co-occurred, attributing TCR associations to individual alleles was difficult. The study gave a list of 150 to 200 TCR beta chains associated with cytomegalovirus. Because counts were too low, approximately 18 rarely observed V segments, including chromosome 9 orphons, were excluded from the earlier analysis of about 500 of the donors. In vitro tests confirmed that a few of the cytomegalovirus-associated TCR beta chains recognize cytomegalovirus antigens.

CDR1 and CDR2 were assigned from the germline V gene as MDHEN and SYDVKM. The CDR3, cysteine through phenylalanine, is 15 amino acids long. Just CDR3 DNA is preserved here, 45 bases in frame from base 1. From V the trimming removes 5 bases and from J it removes 9 bases, while the gene matches leave 9 bases of the junction unaccounted for. The library was made by the immunoSEQ multiplex PCR assay. A mixture of 60 forward primers for TCR Vbeta segments and 13 reverse primers for TCR Jbeta segments was used in the multiplex PCR. The CDR3 region of rearranged TCR beta genes was amplified from genomic DNA by a multiplex PCR assay. Amplified TCR beta libraries were sequenced as 87-base-pair reads on the Illumina HiSeq System. The published analysis was carried out like this. Across the 700 or so repertoires, a later analysis counted approximately 83 million unique TCR beta chains, approximately 10 million of which were shared by at least two donors. Raw reads were error-corrected and collapsed into unique sequences by a nearest-neighbor algorithm in which closely related sequences were merged to remove PCR and sequencing errors. To assign V, D and J gene segments, CDR3 sequences were aligned to IMGT reference sequences. For a sequence to be retained, a match of at least six nucleotides was required to both a V gene segment and a J gene segment. Rearrangements were called productive when the CDR3 lacked stop codons and stayed in frame with V and J; all others were non-productive. Following IMGT convention, CDR3 was defined as the stretch from the second conserved V-encoded cysteine up to the conserved J-encoded phenylalanine. In an earlier analysis of roughly 580 of the donors, sequences lacking an unambiguous match to a single V gene segment were excluded. An earlier analysis of 550 to 650 of the donors classified V segments as functional when productive rearrangements were above 56.7% and as segregating when the standard deviation between donors was above 5%. A statistical classification framework was built for diagnosing cytomegalovirus status from the catalog of TCR beta chain sequences. In a later analysis, TCR nucleotide sequences were compared against IMGT/GENE-DB human TR gene sequences so that V and J genes could be assigned. A later analysis assigned CDR3 sequences and most-parsimonious VDJ recombination scenarios with the TCRdist pipeline. A later analysis defined each TCR beta chain by its CDR3 amino acid sequence plus V-gene family, and excluded reads lacking a unique V-gene family. To address suspected cross-contamination and a sequencing artifact, a later analysis removed around 600 highly shared, low-generation-probability nucleotide sequences. For each public chain, a later analysis derived a clonal expansion index from normalized ranks of inferred template counts within each repertoire. In a later analysis, generation probabilities were computed using a VDJ recombination model fitted to out-of-frame rearrangements, and the results were checked against IGoR. Hypergeometric tests were used in a later analysis to score TCR-TCR, TCR-HLA and TCR-CMV co-occurrence, with a repertoire-size bias correction applied to the TCR pairs. To estimate false discovery rates, a later analysis permuted the HLA or CMV assignments 20 times. In a later analysis, co-occurring TCRs were grouped using DBSCAN, with TCRdist sequence similarity added in when clustering inside HLA-allele-positive subsets. For co-occurrence clustering, repertoires with fewer than 30,000 or more than 120,000 public chains were excluded, along with roughly 5 repertoires with anomalous nucleotide sharing. This immuneACCESS table, as held by TCRdb, lists in-frame sequences with V and J called but not all clones. Of the missing ones, under half trace to an unresolved V gene in checked studies; the others have no known cause. V, J and clone size derive from that table, while D and trimming were established from the DNA sequence. Counted in this sample were 150,000 to 200,000 clones; roughly 75% of them appeared once. The leading ten clones occupy 11% of the sample.

In total, roughly 670 healthy bone marrow donors made up the cohort. All cohort members were sampled while nominally healthy, although unrecorded immune exposures were likely present. The donor tested CMV seropositive and was one of the 289 seropositive cohort members. Every donor gave a peripheral blood sample, and the peripheral blood mononuclear cells from that sample were used for TCR beta sequencing. Genomic DNA extraction from the blood cell samples was performed with the Qiagen DNeasy Blood Extraction Kit. Regarding this clone: There is no known antigen for this receptor. There are no base qualities to consult, and no much larger clone falls within one base.

The rearranged segments are TRBV28 and TRBJ2-7; 14 central nucleotides agree with TRBD2. The source of this sequence is a man aged 18 to 30 in good health and CMV-seropositive. The specimen sequenced was PBMCs. The CDR3 protein: CASSPGLAGGEGQYF. DNA sequence: TGTGCCAGCAGTCCCGGACTAGCGGGAGGAGAAGGGCAGTACTTC.